Listed here are 6 T cell receptor beta chains from one sample, sequenced in a study of shared clonotypes between healthy human individuals (dated by TCRdb to 2019 to 2021). The library was built by means of the immunoSEQ multiplex PCR assay. TCRdb took over this immuneACCESS table, retaining in-frame rearrangements with V and J assigned. Such tables are incomplete; in checked studies, under half of the missing clones stem from an unresolved V gene, and the remainder is unexplained. The sample yields 400,000 to 500,000 clones; around 78% were counted once. 10% to 15% of the sample lies in the top ten. Sequencing input: PBMCs. Source of these receptors: a middle-aged woman in good health. Some clones in this sample may be carry-over from other donors' samples.

This chain's CDR3 is CASSDFPGGLGEQYF. The DNA for the CDR3 is TGTGCCAGCAGTGATTTCCCCGGGGGGTTAGGGGAGCAGTACTTC. This chain connects TRBV2 to TRBJ2-7, with 7 bases matching TRBD2. V lost 3 bases to trimming and J lost 7 bases; unmatched junction nucleotides: 12. The length of the CDR3 is 15 residues. The germline V gene has CDR1 SNHLY and CDR2 FYNNEI.

This clone was detected only a few times. The chain employs TRBV19 and TRBJ2-2; a weak D match, TRBD2 (5 bases). This CDR3 is 15 amino acids long. Trimming removed 2 bases from V and 1 base from J, with 8 bases in between. The germline gives CDR1 LNHDA, CDR2 SQIVND (reference sequence). In nucleotides, the CDR3 is TGTGCCAGTAGTATAATGAGCGGGAACACCGGGGAGCTGTTTTTT. Its protein product is CASSIMSGNTGELFF.

This chain's CDR3 is CSVVGLTSTDTQYF. DNA for the CDR3: TGCAGCGTTGTTGGGCTCACTAGCACAGATACGCAGTATTTT. The V gene is TRBV29-1, the J gene TRBJ2-3; D is uncertain. V lost 4 bases and J 0 bases, leaving 11 bases between the germline ends. The CDR3 sequence is 14 residues long. Germline V CDR1 and CDR2: SQVTM, ANQGSEA.

J is TRBJ1-2 and V is TRBV30, with D maybe TRBD1 (6 bases). With 0 bases removed from V and 8 bases from J, the gap between germline ends came to 13 bases. Germline CDR1 reads GTSNPN; CDR2 reads SVGIG (reference sequence). The CDR3 is 13 amino acids. Written as DNA, the CDR3 is TGTGCCTGGAGTGTTTGGGGGGCGGGCGGCTACACCTTC. This translates into CAWSVWGAGGYTF.

The chain is built from TRBV28 and TRBJ1-4; TRBD1 agrees at 7 bases. The germline V gene encodes CDR1 MDHEN and CDR2 SYDVKM. V shed 3 bases, J shed 2 bases, and the junction held 9 bases outside the gene matches. The CDR3 totals 17 residues. The CDR3: CASSFPSRGSTNEKLFF. The CDR3 bases are TGTGCCAGCAGTTTTCCCTCCAGGGGGAGTACTAATGAAAAACTGTTTTTT. The full variable domain, with the rest looked up from reference TRBV28 and TRBJ1-4, is DVKVTQSSRYLVKRTGEKVFLECVQDMDHENMFWYRQDPGLGLRLIYFSYDVKMKEKGDIPEGYSVSREKKERFSLILESASTNQTSMYLCASSFPSRGSTNEKLFFGSGTQLSVL.

This clone appeared a few times. The chain is built from TRBV28 and TRBJ2-7; TRBD1 matches 10 bases. J gave up 4 bases and V 6 bases, and 15 bases lay outside the gene matches. This CDR3 has 17 amino acids. Germline CDR1 and CDR2: MDHEN and SYDVKM. CDR3 in DNA: TGTGCCAGCAGCCCAGTTAGCGGGTGGGACAGGGGTTACGAGCAGTACTTC. Protein sequence: CASSPVSGWDRGYEQYF.